The 10 T cell receptor beta chains below all came from one sample that was sequenced in a study of shared clonotypes between healthy human individuals. Some clones are missing from TCRdb's copy, which holds only in-frame ones; the method was immunoSEQ multiplex PCR. Among about 2.4 million clones listed, about 92% were seen once. Sequenced material: naive CD4+ T cells sorted from blood. The subset: CD45RA+ positively selected. These receptors were taken from a young man in good health.

The J gene is TRBJ1-3, the V gene TRBV30; D unclear. The V end lost 3 bases, the J end lost 3 bases, and 3 bases lay between the germline ends. Germline assignment: CDR1 GTSNPN and CDR2 SVGIG (reference sequence). This CDR3 region has 11 residues. The CDR3 spells CAWSYGNTIYF. DNA of the CDR3: TGTGCCTGGAGCTATGGAAACACCATATATTTT. Together with reference TRBV30 and TRBJ1-3, the CDR3 gives the full variable domain: SQTIHQWPATLVQPVGSPLSLECTVEGTSNPNLYWYRQAAGRGLQLLFYSVGIGQISSEVPQNLSASRPQDRQFILSSKKLLLSDSGFYLCAWSYGNTIYFGEGSWLTVV.

V is TRBV28 and J is TRBJ2-7, with D uncertain. The CDR3 totals 11 residues. Per the germline V gene, CDR1 is MDHEN and CDR2 is SYDVKM. V lost 10 bases, J lost 0 bases, and 7 bases lay in between. CDR3 coding DNA: TGTGCCACTGCTGGCTCCTACGAGCAGTACTTC. It specifies CATAGSYEQYF.

Remarks on this clone: At one end the junction does not follow the germline gene, possibly because of a read error. This chain joins TRBV10-3 and TRBJ1-1, with a possible D match to TRBD1 (5 bases). This CDR3 is built from 14 residues. Germline CDR1 is ENHRY and CDR2 is SYGVKD. CDR3 loop: CAVSDAGTAKEAFF. CDR3 bases: TGTGCCGTCAGTGATGCGGGGACGGCTAAAGAAGCTTTCTTT.

V is TRBV28 and J is TRBJ1-1; no clear D. V was cut by 7 bases and J by 12 bases, with 18 bases left in between. The CDR3 length is 12 residues. Germline loops: CDR1 MDHEN, CDR2 SYDVKM. CDR3 sequence: CASTKVPLTTFF. Here the CDR3 DNA reads TGTGCCAGCACCAAAGTCCCCCTTACGACTTTCTTT.

This chain links TRBV7-9 with TRBJ2-6; D is uncertain. There are 15 residues in the CDR3. Germline CDR1 reads SEHNR; CDR2 reads FQNEAQ (reference sequence). Trimming removed 5 bases at V and 4 bases at J, with 12 bases between. This CDR3 reads CASSPMSLGANVLTF. The CDR3 region has the DNA TGTGCCAGCAGCCCCATGTCATTAGGGGCCAACGTCCTGACTTTC.

This chain joins TRBV27 and TRBJ2-1, with D tentatively TRBD1 (5 bases). The CDR3 has 16 residues. Germline V gene sequence: CDR1 MNHEY, CDR2 SMNVEV (reference sequence). V dropped 2 bases and J dropped 5 bases, with 16 bases sitting between them. This CDR3 reads CASSLIAQGAHNEQFF. Written as DNA, the CDR3 is TGTGCCAGCAGTTTAATAGCCCAAGGGGCCCACAATGAGCAGTTCTTC.

The chain links TRBV30 to TRBJ1-2, with 7 bases that match TRBD1. Germline-derived CDR1 and CDR2 are GTSNPN and SVGIG (reference sequence). With 8 bases clipped from V and 2 bases from J, the junction kept 8 bases outside the gene matches. This CDR3 spans 13 amino acids. CDR3: CADFRGGNYGYTF. In nucleotides, the CDR3 is TGTGCCGACTTCAGGGGGGGGAACTATGGCTACACCTTC.

This clone appeared a single time. The sample holds other DNA sequences that translate to the same CDR3. The chain recombines TRBV27 with TRBJ2-5; 12 bases agree with TRBD2. The V gene's germline CDR1 is MNHEY and CDR2 SMNVEV (reference sequence). The V gene end was trimmed by 4 bases and the J gene end by 4 bases; junction bases not matched to a gene: 4. The CDR3 covers 15 residues. CDR3 sequence (DNA): TGTGCCAGCAGTTCCGGACTAGCGGGATTAGAGACCCAGTACTTC. It codes for CASSSGLAGLETQYF.

The chain joins TRBV7-9 to TRBJ1-4, with a possible D match to TRBD1 (5 bases). Germline-derived CDR1 and CDR2 are SEHNR and FQNEAQ (reference sequence). The V end was cut by 4 bases, the J end by 8 bases, with 11 bases between. This CDR3 contains 13 residues. The CDR3 is CASSSTVGEKLFF. CDR3 bases: TGTGCCAGCAGCTCGACAGTTGGAGAAAAACTGTTTTTT.

J is TRBJ2-7 and V is TRBV7-9, with 7 bases matching TRBD2. This CDR3 contains 16 residues. Germline values: CDR1 SEHNR, CDR2 FQNEAQ (reference sequence). J was trimmed by 2 bases and V by 8 bases; bases with no gene match: 15. The DNA of the CDR3 is TGTGCCAGCCGGGCCCGGGCTAGCGGTTCTACCTACGAGCAGTACTTC. Protein sequence: CASRARASGSTYEQYF.